This T cell receptor (beta chain) originates from a study of T cells after yellow fever vaccination (dated by TCRdb to 2018 to 2020). Study-wide context: Libraries from fractions with low cell numbers were prepared with the SMART-Seq v4 Ultra Low Input RNA kit. Bulk TCR alpha and beta repertoires were sequenced longitudinally to track T-cell clones before and after primary and booster YFV17D yellow fever vaccination. Two healthy male donors, one aged 18 to 30 and one aged 30 to 40 years, made up the cohort. Bulk PBMC replicates and cell subsets were isolated from blood drawn at multiple timepoints before and after both primary and secondary immunization. General conclusions and limits of the study: The secondary T-cell response was weaker than the primary response but faster, peaking on day 5 instead of day 15. A small fraction of clonotypes appeared in both the CD4 and CD8 compartments, likely as a result of convergent recombination. Computational filtering was needed because FACS-sorted repertoires could contain abundant contaminating clonotypes from the bulk population. Because the study included only a couple of donors, the extent to which the findings can be generalized is limited. After the booster, most clones that had expanded after primary vaccination were detected again (around 95% of CD4 and more than 80% of CD8), suggesting broad maintenance of memory.

V is cut back by 4 bases and J by 3 bases, with 6 bases in the junction unmatched. The CDR3 goes from the cysteine to the phenylalanine over 14 residues. Only the CDR3 part of the read is kept: 42 bases, read in frame from the first base. The germline V gene encodes CDR1 LNHDA and CDR2 SQIVND (reference sequence). The treatment or condition label corresponds to: live attenuated yellow fever vaccine strain. PBMCs were isolated from peripheral blood using a standard Ficoll-Paque protocol. Dynabeads CD4 and CD8 positive selection kits were used to isolate the CD4 and CD8 T-cell fractions. RNA was extracted with TriZol from bulk PBMCs, CD4 and CD8 fractions, and dextramer-positive and dextramer-negative fractions. In its sample, this clonotype was seen many times. Its cognate antigen has yet to be identified. Base qualities are not at hand, and no much larger clone is one base apart. Synthesis of TCR cDNA relied on 5'RACE template switching, a step that introduced a universal primer site along with unique molecular identifiers. Priming of cDNA synthesis was performed from both the TCR alpha and TCR beta constant segments. Library amplification involved two PCR steps, and the second step added sample barcodes and sequencing adapters. Sequencing of the libraries was done on either Illumina HiSeq 2500 (2x100 bp) or NovaSeq (2x150 bp). From the authors' description of their analysis: MIGEC was used to demultiplex reads and collapse the reads into UMI consensus sequences, and MiXCR was used for V(D)J alignment. Vaccine-responding clonotypes were defined with edgeR using replicate PBMC samples, requiring FDR below 0.01 and a log2 fold change above 5 up to day 15. Bulk clonotypes were assigned CD4 or CD8 identity according to which sequenced CD4 or CD8 repertoire held them at higher abundance. TCRdb reran the public reads through fastp at Q25 and MiXCR, keeping productive beta chains. Rows are unified per CDR3 protein, each entry keeping the most common DNA and genes. The V and J calls follow TCRdb's processing rather than the paper's. For this sample there are about 120,000 distinct CDR3 sequences; 6.5% to 9% appear just once. The ten largest account for approximately 24% of the sample.

The clonotype comes from a man aged 25-45 years who received the YFV17D yellow fever vaccine. The sequencing used CD8+ T cells sorted from PBMCs, collected 45 days after the yellow fever booster vaccination. The chain employs TRBV19 and TRBJ2-7; the central 7 bases match TRBD1. The CDR3 reads CASSKTGTVYEQYF. The base sequence is TGTGCCAGTAGTAAGACAGGGACGGTCTACGAGCAGTACTTC.